One and the same sample provided the 6 T cell receptor beta chains below, sequenced in a study of blood T cell repertoires in COVID-19. The assay was immunoSEQ multiplex PCR, and TCRdb's table has in-frame clones only and misses some. The sample shows approximately 200,000 clones, approximately 88% of them seen only once. Material: peripheral blood. These receptors originate from a woman aged 25 to 39 with acute or convalescent COVID-19.

The rearrangement joins TRBV27 to TRBJ2-2; 9 positions agree with TRBD2. V shed 5 bases, J shed 3 bases, and the junction held 7 bases outside the gene matches. The CDR3 is 16 amino acids. The germline V gene encodes CDR1 MNHEY and CDR2 SMNVEV (reference sequence). CDR3 sequence reads: CASSPLAGDHTGELFF. In DNA, the CDR3 is TGTGCCAGCAGTCCATTAGCGGGAGACCACACCGGGGAGCTGTTTTTT.

The CDR3 nucleotides are TGTGCCAGCAGAGCCTTCGGGACAGGCAATGAAAAACTGTTTTTT. This gives the protein CASRAFGTGNEKLFF. The chain is built from TRBV6-5 and TRBJ1-4; TRBD1 matches at 8 bases. The CDR3 is 15 residues long. The germline V gene has CDR1 MNHEY and CDR2 SVGAGI. V was pared by 6 bases and J by 5 bases, with 8 bases of the junction left unmatched.

This chain links TRBV9 with TRBJ2-1; D perhaps matches TRBD1 (6 bases). The CDR3 contains 15 residues. Germline V gives CDR1 SGDLS, CDR2 YYNGEE. Trimming stripped 3 bases from V and 0 bases from J, with 10 bases between. This CDR3 is CASSGGTSSYNEQFF. For the CDR3, the DNA is TGTGCCAGCAGCGGGGGGACATCCTCCTACAATGAGCAGTTCTTC.

The chain is built from TRBV30 and TRBJ1-6; D remains unclear. Between the trimmed V and J ends, which lost 3 bases and 4 bases, there was a span of 10 bases. The CDR3 is 14 amino acids. The germline V gene encodes CDR1 GTSNPN and CDR2 SVGIG (reference sequence). CDR3 nucleotides: TGTGCCTGGAGGGTCGGAGCATATAATTCACCCCTCCACTTT. It specifies CAWRVGAYNSPLHF.

The CDR3 region has the DNA TGCGCCAGCAGCTCAAGCGGGAGGAGAGAGACCCAGTACTTC. It yields the protein CASSSSGRRETQYF. The V call is TRBV5-1, the J call TRBJ2-5, with 9 bases matching TRBD2. J lost 4 bases, V lost 3 bases, and 4 bases had no gene match. There are 14 residues in the CDR3. Germline loops: CDR1 SGHRS, CDR2 YFSETQ. Filled out from reference TRBV5-1 and TRBJ2-5, the complete variable domain reads KAGVTQTPRYLIKTRGQQVTLSCSPISGHRSVSWYQQTPGQGLQFLFEYFSETQRNKGNFPGRFSGRQFSNSRSEMNVSTLELGDSALYLCASSSSGRRETQYFGPGTRLLVL.

The chain combines TRBV5-4 with TRBJ2-2, with 9 bases identical to TRBD1. After removal of 2 bases from V and 8 bases from J, the junction contained 4 bases not matched to a gene. The CDR3 length is 14 residues. Germline V gene sequence: CDR1 SGHNT, CDR2 YYREEE (reference sequence). The CDR3 loop reads CASSLQGAGGELFF. The CDR3 nucleotides are TGTGCCAGCAGCTTACAGGGGGCAGGTGGGGAGCTGTTTTTT.